The TCR beta chain described here comes from a study of blood T cell repertoires in COVID-19. This clone was picked up a small number of times. Original methodology: Reference gene primer amplification in the assay estimated nucleated cell counts. TCRdb's table, derived via immunoSEQ multiplex PCR, lists solely in-frame clones and lacks some. V, J and clone size are those of that table, while D and trimming were read from the DNA. The table records under 300,000 clones, roughly four fifths of them present only once. The sequenced sample consisted of peripheral blood. This clonotype was sampled from a woman at least 80 years old with acute or convalescent COVID-19.

For the CDR3, the DNA is TGTGCCAGCAGGGAACAGGGGGCCGTTAGTGGCTACACCTTC. Translated: CASREQGAVSGYTF. The rearrangement links TRBV5-6 to TRBJ1-2, with TRBD1 matching 9 bases. The length of the CDR3 is 14 residues. V trimming: 5 bases; J trimming: 7 bases; junction bases outside the gene matches: 9. Germline V gene lookup returns CDR1 SGHDT and CDR2 YYEEEE. Variable domain in full (rest from reference TRBV5-6 and TRBJ1-2): DAGVTQSPTHLIKTRGQQVTLRCSPKSGHDTVSWYQQALGQGPQFIFQYYEEEERQRGNFPDRFSGHQFPNYSSELNVNALLLGDSALYLCASREQGAVSGYTFGSGTRLTVV.